The next 5 T cell receptor beta chains were all read from a single sample in a study of PD-1 blockade in classical Hodgkin lymphoma. The table came from immunoSEQ multiplex PCR; TCRdb's copy has only in-frame clones and leaves some out. The sample includes about 72,000 clones, about 93% of them seen just once. All patients experienced relapse after autologous stem cell transplantation, and brentuximab vedotin exposure was variable. The sample consisted of peripheral blood mononuclear cells (PBMCs), taken at baseline. The receptor set was obtained from a human donor with classical Hodgkin lymphoma.

This chain links TRBV5-8 with TRBJ2-1; D possibly corresponds to TRBD1 (6 bases). The germline gives CDR1 SGHTS, CDR2 YDEGEE. Trimming removed 4 bases from V and 3 bases from J, with 8 bases in between. The CDR3 covers 13 residues. The CDR3 nucleotides are TGTGCCAGCAGCACGGACAGCTACAATGAGCAGTTCTTC. Translation gives CASSTDSYNEQFF.

V is TRBV6-4 and J is TRBJ1-4; 7 bases match TRBD1. CDR1 and CDR2 from the germline V gene are MRHNA and SNTAGT. This CDR3 comprises 14 residues. The V segment lost 4 bases and the J segment 8 bases; nucleotides outside the gene matches: 7. The CDR3 region is CASSVDRAGEKLFF. The CDR3 nucleotides read TGTGCCAGCAGTGTCGACAGGGCGGGCGAAAAACTGTTTTTT.

This clone appeared a single time. The V call is TRBV28, the J call TRBJ2-7; 7 bases map to TRBD2. The CDR3 loop spans 15 amino acids. Germline CDR1 reads MDHEN; CDR2 reads SYDVKM. The V gene end was trimmed by 6 bases and the J gene end by 7 bases; junction bases not matched to a gene: 15. This CDR3 is CASSTSSAGRWEQYF. The CDR3 nucleotides are TGTGCCAGCAGCACCTCTTCAGCGGGACGCTGGGAGCAGTACTTC. The whole variable domain, filled in from reference TRBV28 and TRBJ2-7, reads DVKVTQSSRYLVKRTGEKVFLECVQDMDHENMFWYRQDPGLGLRLIYFSYDVKMKEKGDIPEGYSVSREKKERFSLILESASTNQTSMYLCASSTSSAGRWEQYFGPGTRLTVT.

The DNA of the CDR3 is TGTGTCACCTCTGAGGGACAGGCCTATGGCTACACCTTC. Protein: CVTSEGQAYGYTF. The V call is TRBV27, the J call TRBJ1-2, with 8 bases fitting TRBD1. Germline values: CDR1 MNHEY, CDR2 SMNVEV (reference sequence). The CDR3 is 13 residues long.

V usage is TRBV9 and J usage is TRBJ2-7; TRBD2 aligns across 10 bases. CDR3 length: 16 amino acids. Germline lookup yields CDR1 SGDLS and CDR2 YYNGEE. After removal of 0 bases from V and 4 bases from J, the junction contained 7 bases not matched to a gene. The CDR3 nucleotides read TGTGCCAGCAGCGTAGGCCCGTTAGCGGGAGGATACGAGCAGTACTTC. Protein product: CASSVGPLAGGYEQYF.